This TCR beta chain was found in a study of spatial heterogeneity in lung cancer. Study-level information: Sequences of the beta chain were consistently detected in greater numbers than alpha-chain sequences.

Time point of the sample: sample taken at primary tumor resection. Using its own MiXCR run on the 5' RACE reads, TCRdb lists one record per CDR3 protein. The table lists approximately 7,800 distinct CDR3 sequences, about 8.3% of them singletons. The sample holds a few counts of this clonotype. Germline values: CDR1 SEHNR, CDR2 FQNEAQ (reference sequence). Trimming took 5 bases from V and 8 from J; bases not matched to a gene: 10. The CDR3 loop spans 14 amino acids. Here the sequenced sample was PBMCs, taken at surgery. The TCR originated in a male donor with early-stage non-small cell lung cancer. The chain uses TRBV7-9 and TRBJ1-2; 8 bases align to TRBD1. The CDR3 sequence is CASSLTDRAGGYTF. The CDR3 DNA reads as TGTGCCAGCAGCCTCACGGACAGGGCCGGAGGCTACACCTTC.